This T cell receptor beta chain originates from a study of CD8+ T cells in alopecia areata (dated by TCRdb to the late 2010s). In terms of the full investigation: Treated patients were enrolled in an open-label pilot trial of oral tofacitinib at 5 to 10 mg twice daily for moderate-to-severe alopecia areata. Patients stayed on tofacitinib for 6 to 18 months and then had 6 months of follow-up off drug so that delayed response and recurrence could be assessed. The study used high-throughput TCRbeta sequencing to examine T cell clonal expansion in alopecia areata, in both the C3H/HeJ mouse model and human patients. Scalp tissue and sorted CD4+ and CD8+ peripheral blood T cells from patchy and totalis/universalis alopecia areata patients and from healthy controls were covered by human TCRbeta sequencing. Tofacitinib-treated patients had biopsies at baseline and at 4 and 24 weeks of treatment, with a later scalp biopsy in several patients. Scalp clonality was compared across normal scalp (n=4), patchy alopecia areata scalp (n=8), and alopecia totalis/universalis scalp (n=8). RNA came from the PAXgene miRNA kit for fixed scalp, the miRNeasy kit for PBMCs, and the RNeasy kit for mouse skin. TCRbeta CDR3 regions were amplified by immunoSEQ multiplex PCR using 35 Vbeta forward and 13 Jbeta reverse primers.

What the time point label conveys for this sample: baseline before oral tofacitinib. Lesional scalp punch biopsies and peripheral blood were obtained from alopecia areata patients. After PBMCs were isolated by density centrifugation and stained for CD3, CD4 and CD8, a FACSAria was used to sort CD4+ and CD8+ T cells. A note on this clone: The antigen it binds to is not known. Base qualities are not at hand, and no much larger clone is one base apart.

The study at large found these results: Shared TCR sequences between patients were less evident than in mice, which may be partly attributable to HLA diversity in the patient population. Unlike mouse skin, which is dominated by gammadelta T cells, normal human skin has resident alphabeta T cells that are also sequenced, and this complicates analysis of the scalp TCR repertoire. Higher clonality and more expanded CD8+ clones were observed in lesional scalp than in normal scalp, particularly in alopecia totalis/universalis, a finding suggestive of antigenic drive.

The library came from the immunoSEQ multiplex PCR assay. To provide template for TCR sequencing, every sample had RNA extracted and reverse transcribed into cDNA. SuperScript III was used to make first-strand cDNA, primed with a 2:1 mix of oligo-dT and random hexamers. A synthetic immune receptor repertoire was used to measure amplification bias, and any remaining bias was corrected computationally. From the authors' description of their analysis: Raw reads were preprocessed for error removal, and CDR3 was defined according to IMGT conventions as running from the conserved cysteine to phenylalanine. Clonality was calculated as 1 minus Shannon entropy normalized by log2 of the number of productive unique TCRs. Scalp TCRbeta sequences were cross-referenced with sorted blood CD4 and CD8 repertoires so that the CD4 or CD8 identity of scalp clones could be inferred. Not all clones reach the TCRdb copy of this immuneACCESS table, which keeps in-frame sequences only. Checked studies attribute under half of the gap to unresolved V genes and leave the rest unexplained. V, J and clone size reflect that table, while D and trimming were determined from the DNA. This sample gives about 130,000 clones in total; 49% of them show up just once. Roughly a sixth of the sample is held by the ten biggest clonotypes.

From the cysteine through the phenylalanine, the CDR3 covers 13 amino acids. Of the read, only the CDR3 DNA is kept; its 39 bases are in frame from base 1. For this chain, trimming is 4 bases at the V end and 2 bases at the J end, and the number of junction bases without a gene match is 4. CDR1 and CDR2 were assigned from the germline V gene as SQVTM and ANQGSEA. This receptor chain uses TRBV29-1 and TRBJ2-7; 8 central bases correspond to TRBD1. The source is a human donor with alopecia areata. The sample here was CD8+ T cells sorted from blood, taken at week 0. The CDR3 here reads CSVVGQGPYEQYF. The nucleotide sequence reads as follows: TGCAGCGTTGTCGGACAGGGCCCCTACGAGCAGTACTTC.